This T cell receptor beta chain is from a study of control samples from healthy donors and cancer patients. Trimming stripped 1 base from V and 5 bases from J, with 11 bases between. Germline CDR1 is SGHAT and CDR2 is FQNNGV. The CDR3 has 14 residues. Assay: immunoSEQ multiplex PCR; the TCRdb copy retains only in-frame clones and omits some. The repertoire consists of 150,000 to 200,000 clones, with 85% to 95% occurring once and the leading ten covering about 1.4%. The sequencing sample was made of blood. The chain recombines TRBV11-2 with TRBJ1-2, with no clear D. The receptor was isolated from a man aged 25 to 40 in good health. The CDR3 sequence: CASSLVPGGYGYTF. The CDR3 region has the DNA TGTGCCAGCAGCTTAGTGCCGGGAGGGTATGGCTACACCTTC.